This T cell receptor beta chain was profiled in a study of response to subunit inactivated influenza vaccine. General observations from the study: Seasonal influenza vaccination, on each occasion, was suggested by the authors to recruit few new T cells.

TCRdb used MiXCR to reprocess the RT-PCR reads, holding one entry per CDR3 protein. Here the sample spans just under 250,000 distinct CDR3 sequences, 10% to 15% being singletons. This CDR3 comprises 17 residues. Germline CDR1 and CDR2: WSHSY and SAAADI. Trimming removed 3 bases from V and 1 base from J, with 17 bases in between. As concerns this clonotype: Its antigen is unknown.

The sequence came from a man aged 45-65 years who received an inactivated influenza vaccine. V gene TRBV10-2 combines with J gene TRBJ2-3; possible D gene TRBD2, 7 bases. The sample in question was non-naive T cells sorted from PBMCs, obtained less than 15 days before vaccination. As DNA, the CDR3 is TGCGCCAGCAGTGATAATCCCGGGGGGCGGGGCACAGATACGCAGTATTTT. It codes for CASSDNPGGRGTDTQYF.